One sample yielded the 25 T cell receptor beta chains listed below, sequenced in a study of beta chain features in type 1 diabetes. Of the isolated RNA, all was reverse transcribed, and so the sequenced material was expressed TCRB transcripts. The method was immunoSEQ multiplex PCR; TCRdb's version includes in-frame clones alone and lacks a portion of them. The sample lists approximately 200,000 clones; over 7.5% were seen once. Sequences were obtained from naive CD4+ T cells from blood. The receptors originated from a woman aged 18 to 35 in good health.

The rearrangement links TRBV7-2 to TRBJ1-1; tentatively, D is TRBD1 (6 bases). The CDR3 runs to 13 residues. The V end lost 5 bases, the J end lost 2 bases, and 9 bases lay between the germline ends. Germline CDR1 SGHTA, CDR2 FQGNSA. The CDR3 spells CASSRTVNTEAFF. As DNA, the CDR3 is TGTGCCAGCAGCAGGACAGTTAACACTGAAGCTTTCTTT.

The chain links TRBV9 to TRBJ2-2; D may be TRBD2 (6 bases). The V and J ends lost 3 bases and 8 bases respectively, with 23 bases between them. The CDR3 extends over 17 amino acids. The germline V gene has CDR1 SGDLS and CDR2 YYNGEE. The CDR3: CASSAPGLATVVGELFF. The CDR3 DNA is TGTGCCAGCAGCGCCCCGGGGCTAGCGACTGTGGTAGGGGAGCTGTTTTTT.

This clone came up a few times. This chain joins TRBV7-8 and TRBJ1-5, with D hard to call. The CDR3 has 17 amino acids. The germline CDR1 and CDR2 sequences are SGHVS and FQNEAQ. V lost 1 base, J lost 0 bases, and 13 bases lay in between. CDR3 DNA sequence: TGTGCCAGCAGCTTAGAGAGGGTCGTGATTAGCAATCAGCCCCAGCATTTT. It encodes CASSLERVVISNQPQHF.

This clone was counted a few times. This chain links TRBV28 with TRBJ2-1, with 8 nucleotides matching TRBD2. The CDR3 has 12 residues. Unmatched junction bases numbered 2, after V lost 10 bases and J lost 3 bases. CDR1 and CDR2 (germline): MDHEN, SYDVKM. This CDR3 reads CATGTSYNEQFF. Here the CDR3 DNA reads TGTGCCACCGGGACTAGCTACAATGAGCAGTTCTTC.

This clone has only a few counts. The V and J genes are TRBV5-1 and TRBJ2-5, with a possible D match to TRBD2 (7 bases). Germline V gene data show CDR1 as SGHRS and CDR2 as YFSETQ. The ends were cut back, 4 bases at V and 2 bases at J, with 21 bases in the middle. There are 17 residues in the CDR3. The CDR3 spells CASSLGAGLGIQETQYF. In DNA, the CDR3 is TGCGCCAGCAGCCTGGGGGCCGGACTAGGGATACAAGAGACCCAGTACTTC.

J is TRBJ1-1 and V is TRBV29-1; no definite D call. The V gene's germline CDR1 is SQVTM and CDR2 ANQGSEA. The CDR3 is made up of 12 amino acids. The V end lost 4 bases, the J end lost 2 bases, and 8 bases lay between the germline ends. CDR3 region: CSVGGRNTEAFF. In DNA, the CDR3 is TGCAGCGTTGGAGGGAGAAACACTGAAGCTTTCTTT.

This clone was recorded a few times. The gene calls are TRBV15 and TRBJ2-3; a weak D match, TRBD2 (6 bases). Trimming stripped 3 bases from V and 5 bases from J, with 12 bases between. This CDR3 contains 14 residues. The germline gives CDR1 LNHNV, CDR2 YYDKDF (reference sequence). In DNA, the CDR3 is TGTGCCACCAGCAGGGCAGCGGGTGAAGATACGCAGTATTTT. Protein product: CATSRAAGEDTQYF.

This clone has more than one count but fewer than ten. The rearrangement joins TRBV2 to TRBJ1-1; 7 bases map to TRBD1. J lost 0 bases, V lost 3 bases, and 13 bases had no gene match. The CDR3 loop spans 18 amino acids. Germline loops: CDR1 SNHLY, CDR2 FYNNEI. CDR3 region: CASSEPQGVPLMNTEAFF. The CDR3 bases are TGTGCCAGCAGTGAGCCCCAGGGGGTACCTTTAATGAACACTGAAGCTTTCTTT. Full variable domain (rest looked up from reference TRBV2 and TRBJ1-1): EPEVTQTPSHQVTQMGQEVILRCVPISNHLYFYWYRQILGQKVEFLVSFYNNEISEKSEIFDDQFSVERPDGSNFTLKIRSTKLEDSAMYFCASSEPQGVPLMNTEAFFGQGTRLTVV.

This clone came up a few times. The rearrangement links TRBV2 to TRBJ2-3, with TRBD2 as a possible D gene (5 bases). The CDR3 has 15 amino acids. Trimming took off 8 bases at V and 2 bases at J, with 17 bases between the two ends. From germline, CDR1 is SNHLY and CDR2 FYNNEI. For the CDR3, the DNA is TGTGCCAGCGGGGATCAGGACTTCCACACAGATACGCAGTATTTT. Translated: CASGDQDFHTDTQYF.

The V call is TRBV6-6, the J call TRBJ2-5; no clear D gene. This CDR3 has 14 residues. Germline CDR1 and CDR2: MNHNY and SVGAGI (reference sequence). Trimming stripped 5 bases from V and 5 bases from J, with 15 bases between. Here the CDR3 DNA reads TGTGCCAGCAGTAGGCTTCCTGTCGGGGAGACCCAGTACTTC. Amino acids: CASSRLPVGETQYF.

About this clone: Other DNA sequences within the sample encode an identical CDR3. V usage is TRBV27 and J usage is TRBJ1-1, with D tentatively TRBD1 (5 bases). The germline V and J ends were trimmed by 3 bases and 1 base, with 9 bases remaining between them. The CDR3 has 14 residues. The germline gives CDR1 MNHEY, CDR2 SMNVEV (reference sequence). This CDR3 reads CASSFWGGNTEAFF. The CDR3 region has the DNA TGTGCCAGCAGTTTCTGGGGGGGGAACACTGAAGCTTTCTTT.

This clone was detected only a few times. The chain carries TRBV6-5 and TRBJ2-7, with 12 bases lining up with TRBD2. Germline V gene sequence: CDR1 MNHEY, CDR2 SVGAGI. This CDR3 is 14 amino acids long. Losses at the gene ends were 5 bases for V and 2 bases for J; bases not matched to a gene: 1. The CDR3 loop is CASSRTSGTYEQYF. The CDR3 DNA sequence: TGTGCCAGCAGTCGGACTAGCGGGACCTACGAGCAGTACTTC.

As to this clone: Mismatch with germline at one junction end may stem from a read error. The V call is TRBV7-2, the J call TRBJ2-2; D is unresolved. CDR1 and CDR2 (germline): SGHTA, FQGNSA. This CDR3 is 14 amino acids long. CDR3 sequence (DNA): TGTGTCAGCAGCTTACAGTGGAACACCGGGGAGCTGTTTTTT. This gives the protein CVSSLQWNTGELFF.

The chain employs TRBV6-5 and TRBJ1-2; D might be TRBD1 (6 bases). Germline V gives CDR1 MNHEY, CDR2 SVGAGI. Trimming left V 6 bases short and J 4 bases short, with 15 bases between. The CDR3 spans 14 residues. CDR3 in amino acids: CASSPPGQAYGYTF. CDR3 nucleotides: TGTGCCAGCAGCCCTCCGGGACAAGCCTATGGCTACACCTTC.

This clone has only a few counts. This chain joins TRBV4-2 and TRBJ2-5, with D possibly being TRBD1 (6 bases). Trimming took 0 bases from V and 4 from J, leaving 21 bases between them. There are 18 residues in the CDR3. Germline-derived CDR1 and CDR2 are LGHNA and YNFKEQ. The CDR3 protein is CASSQDLPGTYERETQYF. The CDR3 region has the DNA TGTGCCAGCAGCCAAGATCTCCCCGGGACATACGAGCGAGAGACCCAGTACTTC.

CDR3 sequence: CASSFVNAVGGLAKNIQYF. The DNA of the CDR3 is TGTGCCAGCAGCTTTGTAAACGCCGTAGGTGGGCTAGCCAAAAACATTCAGTACTTC. The chain carries TRBV5-4 and TRBJ2-4; D gene unclear. The CDR3 length is 19 residues. Trimming removed 2 bases at V and 0 bases at J, with 21 bases between. Per germline, CDR1 SGHNT and CDR2 YYREEE (reference sequence).

The rearrangement joins TRBV5-1 to TRBJ2-2, with no clear D. Trimming took off 4 bases at V and 0 bases at J, with 7 bases between the two ends. The CDR3 extends over 14 amino acids. Germline assignment: CDR1 SGHRS and CDR2 YFSETQ. Written as DNA, the CDR3 is TGCGCCAGCAGCATCCCAGCGAACACCGGGGAGCTGTTTTTT. Translated: CASSIPANTGELFF.

This clone has just a few counts. CDR3 DNA sequence: TGTGCCAGCAGCTTGACTCAAGGACAGGGAAGAGAGACCCAGTACTTC. It translates to CASSLTQGQGRETQYF. This chain links TRBV5-4 with TRBJ2-5, with 8 bases aligning to TRBD1. The CDR3 contains 16 residues. The J segment lost 4 bases and the V segment lost 1 base, leaving 9 bases of the junction unmatched. Germline CDR1 is SGHNT and CDR2 is YYREEE (reference sequence).

This chain connects TRBV7-9 to TRBJ2-7; the match to TRBD1 covers 9 bases. This CDR3 contains 16 residues. V was pared by 4 bases and J by 5 bases, with 12 bases of the junction left unmatched. The V gene's germline CDR1 is SEHNR and CDR2 FQNEAQ (reference sequence). CDR3: CASSSGTGIFSDEQYF. The CDR3 DNA reads as TGTGCCAGCAGCTCCGGGACAGGGATTTTCTCTGACGAGCAGTACTTC.

A few counts support this clone. The chain joins TRBV30 to TRBJ2-1; a possible D gene is TRBD2 (7 bases). Germline assignment: CDR1 GTSNPN and CDR2 SVGIG (reference sequence). Trimming removed 0 bases at V and 2 bases at J, with 17 bases between. The length of the CDR3 is 17 residues. CDR3 DNA sequence: TGTGCCTGGAGTGTAGTCTGGACAGCGGGAACCTACAATGAGCAGTTCTTC. Translating it yields CAWSVVWTAGTYNEQFF.

The CDR3 spells CASRVVVSTEAFF. Written as DNA, the CDR3 is TGTGCCAGCAGGGTTGTAGTAAGCACTGAAGCTTTCTTT. V gene TRBV2 combines with J gene TRBJ1-1; D gene uncertain. CDR3 length equals 13 residues. Per the germline V gene, CDR1 is SNHLY and CDR2 is FYNNEI. The V end was cut by 6 bases, the J end by 4 bases, with 12 bases between.

The CDR3 DNA sequence: TGTGCCAGTAGTAGGCCGGGACAGGGAATCGAGCAGTACTTC. It yields the protein CASSRPGQGIEQYF. The chain is built from TRBV19 and TRBJ2-7; TRBD1 matches at 9 bases. The CDR3 has 14 residues. Germline assignment: CDR1 LNHDA and CDR2 SQIVND (reference sequence). With 4 bases clipped from V and 6 bases from J, the junction kept 7 bases outside the gene matches. Filled out from reference TRBV19 and TRBJ2-7, the complete variable domain reads DGGITQSPKYLFRKEGQNVTLSCEQNLNHDAMYWYRQDPGQGLRLIYYSQIVNDFQKGDIAEGYSVSREKKESFPLTVTSAQKNPTAFYLCASSRPGQGIEQYFGPGTRLTVT.

This clone has a handful of counts. This chain links TRBV5-1 with TRBJ2-5; 9 bases map to TRBD1. J gave up 4 bases and V 2 bases, and 3 bases lay outside the gene matches. This CDR3 region has 14 residues. The V gene's germline CDR1 is SGHRS and CDR2 YFSETQ. The CDR3 spells CASSLKDRGETQYF. CDR3 bases: TGCGCCAGCAGCTTAAAGGACAGGGGAGAGACCCAGTACTTC.

V and J are TRBV5-1 and TRBJ2-3; D may be TRBD1 (6 bases). The CDR3 covers 12 residues. Trimming shortened V by 3 bases and J by 6 bases, and 8 bases separated the two germline ends. In germline, CDR1 is SGHRS, CDR2 YFSETQ. The CDR3 coding sequence is TGCGCCAGCAGCTCAGGGGAGGATACGCAGTATTTT. Amino acids: CASSSGEDTQYF.

J is TRBJ1-2 and V is TRBV18; D may be TRBD1 (6 bases). In germline, CDR1 is KGHSH, CDR2 LQKENI. The V end was cut by 3 bases, the J end by 14 bases, with 16 bases between. The CDR3 consists of 12 residues. The CDR3 loop reads CASSPLTGPLTF. In DNA, the CDR3 is TGTGCCAGCTCACCTTTGACAGGTCCCCTTACCTTC.